The present T cell receptor (beta chain) was sequenced within a study of blood T cell repertoires in COVID-19. Turning to the study itself: The United States, Italy and Spain provided the acute and convalescent COVID-19 samples. T cells, B-cell-depleted T cells, or PBMCs supplied cDNA or gDNA.

Per the authors' pipeline: By means of reference gene primer amplification, nucleated cell counts were estimated. The data were produced by immunoSEQ multiplex PCR, yet TCRdb's version contains in-frame clones alone and is incomplete. V and J calls and clone size are as listed in that table; D and trimming were resolved from the DNA. The data contain around 95,000 clones, around four fifths of them singletons. The trim removed 3 bases at V and 3 bases at J, leaving 7 bases unmatched. The germline gives CDR1 SQVTM, CDR2 ANQGSEA. The CDR3 totals 15 residues. Sequenced material: peripheral blood. This chain connects TRBV29-1 to TRBJ2-3; 9 bases match TRBD1. The origin of this receptor is a man aged 45-65 years with active or convalescent COVID-19. The CDR3 nucleotides read TGCAGCGTTGAGGGTGCGGGGACAGGGACAGATACGCAGTATTTT. Translation: CSVEGAGTGTDTQYF.